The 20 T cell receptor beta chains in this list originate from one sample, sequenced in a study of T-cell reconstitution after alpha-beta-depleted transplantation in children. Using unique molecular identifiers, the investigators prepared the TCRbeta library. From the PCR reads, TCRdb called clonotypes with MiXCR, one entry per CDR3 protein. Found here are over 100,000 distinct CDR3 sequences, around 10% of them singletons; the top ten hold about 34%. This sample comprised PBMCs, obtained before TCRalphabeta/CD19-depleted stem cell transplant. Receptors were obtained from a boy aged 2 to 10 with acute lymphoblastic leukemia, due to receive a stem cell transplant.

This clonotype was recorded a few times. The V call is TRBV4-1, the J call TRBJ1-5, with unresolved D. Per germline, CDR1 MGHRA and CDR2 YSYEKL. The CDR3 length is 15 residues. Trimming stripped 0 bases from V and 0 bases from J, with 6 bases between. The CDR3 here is CASSQDEVSNQPQHF. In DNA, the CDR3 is TGCGCCAGCAGCCAAGATGAGGTTAGCAATCAGCCCCAGCATTTT.

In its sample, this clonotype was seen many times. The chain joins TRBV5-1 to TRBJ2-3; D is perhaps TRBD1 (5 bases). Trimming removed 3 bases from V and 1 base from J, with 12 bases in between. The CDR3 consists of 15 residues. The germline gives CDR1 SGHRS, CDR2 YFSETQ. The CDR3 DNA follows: TGCGCCAGCAGCTCCCAGACAGACCGCACAGATACGCAGTATTTT. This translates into CASSSQTDRTDTQYF.

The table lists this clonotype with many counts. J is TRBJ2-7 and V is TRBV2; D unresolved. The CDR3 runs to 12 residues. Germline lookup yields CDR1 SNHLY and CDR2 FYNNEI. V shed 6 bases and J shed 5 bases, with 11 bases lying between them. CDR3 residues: CASRASTDEQYF. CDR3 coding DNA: TGTGCCAGCAGGGCTAGTACTGACGAGCAGTACTTC.

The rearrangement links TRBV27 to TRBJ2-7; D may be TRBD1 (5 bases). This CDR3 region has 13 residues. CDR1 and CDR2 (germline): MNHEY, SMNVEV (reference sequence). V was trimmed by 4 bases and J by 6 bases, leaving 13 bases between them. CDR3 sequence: CASSSAGPSEQYF. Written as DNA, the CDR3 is TGTGCCAGCAGTTCGGCAGGGCCCAGCGAGCAGTACTTC.

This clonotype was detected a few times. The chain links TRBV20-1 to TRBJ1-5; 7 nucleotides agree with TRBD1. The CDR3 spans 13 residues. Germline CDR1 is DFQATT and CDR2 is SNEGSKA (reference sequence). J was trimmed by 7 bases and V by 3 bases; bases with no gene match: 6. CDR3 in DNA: TGCAGTGCTAGCGTAGGGGGCGCCCAGCCCCAGCATTTT. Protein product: CSASVGGAQPQHF.

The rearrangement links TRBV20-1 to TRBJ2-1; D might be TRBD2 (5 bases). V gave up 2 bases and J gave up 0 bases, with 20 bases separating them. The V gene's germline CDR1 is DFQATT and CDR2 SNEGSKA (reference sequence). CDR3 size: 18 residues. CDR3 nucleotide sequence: TGCAGTGCTAGACGTCCCGGGATTTCCCGGAGCTCCTACAATGAGCAGTTCTTC. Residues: CSARRPGISRSSYNEQFF.

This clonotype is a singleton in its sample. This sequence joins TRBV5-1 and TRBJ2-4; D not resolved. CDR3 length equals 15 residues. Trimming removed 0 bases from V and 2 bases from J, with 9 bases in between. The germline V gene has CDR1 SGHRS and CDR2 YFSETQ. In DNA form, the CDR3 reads TGCGCCAGCAGCTTGGCCGGAGAGTCCAAAAACATTCAGTACTTC. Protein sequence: CASSLAGESKNIQYF. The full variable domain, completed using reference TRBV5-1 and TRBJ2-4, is KAGVTQTPRYLIKTRGQQVTLSCSPISGHRSVSWYQQTPGQGLQFLFEYFSETQRNKGNFPGRFSGRQFSNSRSEMNVSTLELGDSALYLCASSLAGESKNIQYFGAGTRLSVL.

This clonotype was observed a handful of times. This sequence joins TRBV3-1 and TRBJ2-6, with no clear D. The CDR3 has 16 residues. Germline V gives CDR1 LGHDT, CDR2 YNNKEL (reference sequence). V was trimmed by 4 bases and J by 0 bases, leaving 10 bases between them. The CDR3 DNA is TGTGCCAGCAGCCCAGAATTAGCCTCTGGGGCCAACGTCCTGACTTTC. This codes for CASSPELASGANVLTF.

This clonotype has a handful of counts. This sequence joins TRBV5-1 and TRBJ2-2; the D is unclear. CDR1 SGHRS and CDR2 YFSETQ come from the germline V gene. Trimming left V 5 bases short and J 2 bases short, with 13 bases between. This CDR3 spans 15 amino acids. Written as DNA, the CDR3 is TGCGCCAGCAGTCCCTTACTTACAAACACCGGGGAGCTGTTTTTT. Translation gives CASSPLLTNTGELFF.

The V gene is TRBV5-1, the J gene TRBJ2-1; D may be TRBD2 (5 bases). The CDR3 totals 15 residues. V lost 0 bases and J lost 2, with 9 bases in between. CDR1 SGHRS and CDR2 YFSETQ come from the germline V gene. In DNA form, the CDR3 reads TGCGCCAGCAGCTTGGTGGCAGCGGCCTACAATGAGCAGTTCTTC. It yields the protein CASSLVAAAYNEQFF. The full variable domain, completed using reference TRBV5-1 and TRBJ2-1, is KAGVTQTPRYLIKTRGQQVTLSCSPISGHRSVSWYQQTPGQGLQFLFEYFSETQRNKGNFPGRFSGRQFSNSRSEMNVSTLELGDSALYLCASSLVAAAYNEQFFGPGTRLTVL.

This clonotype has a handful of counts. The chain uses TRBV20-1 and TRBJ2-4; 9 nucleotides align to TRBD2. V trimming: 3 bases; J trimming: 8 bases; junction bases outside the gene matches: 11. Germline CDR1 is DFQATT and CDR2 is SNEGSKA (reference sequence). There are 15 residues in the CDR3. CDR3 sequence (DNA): TGCAGTGCTAGCCGTGGCGGGAGGGGAGTGGACATTCAGTACTTC. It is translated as CSASRGGRGVDIQYF.

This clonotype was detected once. As DNA, the CDR3 is TGTGCCAGCAAAGTAGGGAATAATGAAAAACTGTTTTTT. Amino acids: CASKVGNNEKLFF. V usage is TRBV28 and J usage is TRBJ1-4; D is undetermined. The CDR3 sequence is 13 residues long. Germline V gene sequence: CDR1 MDHEN, CDR2 SYDVKM. V gave up 7 bases and J gave up 4 bases, with 10 bases separating them.

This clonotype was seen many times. Here the CDR3 DNA reads TGCGCCAGCAGCCTCAGACAGGGGCCCCTACAAGAGACCCAGTACTTC. Amino acids: CASSLRQGPLQETQYF. This chain uses TRBV5-1 with TRBJ2-5; 8 nucleotides align to TRBD1. Germline loops: CDR1 SGHRS, CDR2 YFSETQ. The V and J ends lost 4 bases and 2 bases, in that order; junction bases with no gene match: 10. CDR3 length: 16 amino acids.

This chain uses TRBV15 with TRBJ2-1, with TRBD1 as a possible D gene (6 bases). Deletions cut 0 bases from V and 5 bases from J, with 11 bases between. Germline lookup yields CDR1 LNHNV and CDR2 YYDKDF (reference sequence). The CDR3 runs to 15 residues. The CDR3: CATSRDLGQNNEQFF. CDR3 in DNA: TGTGCCACCAGCAGAGATTTAGGACAGAACAATGAGCAGTTCTTC. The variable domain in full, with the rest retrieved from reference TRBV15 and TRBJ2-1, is DAMVIQNPRYQVTQFGKPVTLSCSQTLNHNVMYWYQQKSSQAPKLLFHYYDKDFNNEADTPDNFQSRRPNTSFCFLDIRSPGLGDTAMYLCATSRDLGQNNEQFFGPGTRLTVL.

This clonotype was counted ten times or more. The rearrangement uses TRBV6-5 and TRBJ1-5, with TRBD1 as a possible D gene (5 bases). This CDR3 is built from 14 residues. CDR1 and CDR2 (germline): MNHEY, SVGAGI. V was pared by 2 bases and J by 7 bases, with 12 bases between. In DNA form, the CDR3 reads TGTGCCAGCAGTTACGATGGCAGGGACCAGCCCCAGCATTTT. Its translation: CASSYDGRDQPQHF.

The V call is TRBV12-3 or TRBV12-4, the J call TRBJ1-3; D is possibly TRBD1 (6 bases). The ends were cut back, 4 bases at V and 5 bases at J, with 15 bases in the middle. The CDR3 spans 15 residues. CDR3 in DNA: TGTGCCAGCAGTTCCCTGGGGGCCCGGAGAAACACCATATATTTT. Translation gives CASSSLGARRNTIYF.

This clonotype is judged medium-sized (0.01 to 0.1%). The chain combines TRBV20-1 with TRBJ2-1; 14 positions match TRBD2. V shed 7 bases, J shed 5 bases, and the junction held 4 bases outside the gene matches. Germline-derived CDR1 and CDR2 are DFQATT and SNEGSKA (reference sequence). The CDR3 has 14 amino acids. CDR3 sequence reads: CSDGLAGGHNEQFF. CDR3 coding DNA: TGCAGTGATGGACTAGCGGGAGGACACAATGAGCAGTTCTTC.

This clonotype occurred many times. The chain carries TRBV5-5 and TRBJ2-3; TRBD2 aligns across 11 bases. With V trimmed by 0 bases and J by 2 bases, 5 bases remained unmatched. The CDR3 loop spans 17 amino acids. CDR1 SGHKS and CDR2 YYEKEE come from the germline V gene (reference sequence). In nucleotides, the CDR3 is TGTGCCAGCAGCTTGGGGGGACTAGCGGCAATCACAGATACGCAGTATTTT. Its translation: CASSLGGLAAITDTQYF.

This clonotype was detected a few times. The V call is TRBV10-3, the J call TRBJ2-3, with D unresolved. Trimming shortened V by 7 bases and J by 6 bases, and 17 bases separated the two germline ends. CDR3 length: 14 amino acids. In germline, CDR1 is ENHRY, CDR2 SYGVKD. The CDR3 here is CAITESLEADTQYF. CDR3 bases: TGTGCCATCACCGAGAGTCTAGAGGCGGATACGCAGTATTTT.

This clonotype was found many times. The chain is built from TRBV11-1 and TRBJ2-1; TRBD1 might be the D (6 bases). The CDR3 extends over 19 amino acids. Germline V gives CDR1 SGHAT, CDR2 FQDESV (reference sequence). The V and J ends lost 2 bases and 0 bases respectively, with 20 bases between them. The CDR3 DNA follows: TGTGCCAGCAGCTTACAGCGACAGGTCACCTGGAGCTCCTACAATGAGCAGTTCTTC. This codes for CASSLQRQVTWSSYNEQFF.